This T cell receptor (beta chain) emerged from a study of blood T cell repertoires in COVID-19. Overall study: Samples came from the United States, Italy and Spain, spanning acute and convalescent COVID-19. The analysed material was cDNA or gDNA that came from T cells, B-cell-depleted T cells, or PBMCs.

In the study's own analysis: Amplification of reference gene primers provided the estimated nucleated cell counts. Clones were read by immunoSEQ multiplex PCR, and TCRdb kept only the in-frame ones, dropping some. Clonal size and the V and J genes are those of that table, whereas D and trimming came from the DNA. This sample carries around 170,000 clones, around 90% of them seen once, and the ten largest clones take less than 0.7%. This clone was picked up one time. V shed 2 bases, J shed 9 bases, and the junction held 12 bases outside the gene matches. Germline V lookup: CDR1 SGDLS, CDR2 YYNGEE. This CDR3 contains 16 residues. Followed over time, Seattle patients had been enrolled while infection was active.

What was sequenced was peripheral blood. This clonotype was sampled from a man in his sixties with COVID-19, enrolled during active disease. The rearrangement uses TRBV9 and TRBJ2-1, with 9 bases that match TRBD1. CDR3 residues: CASSVRGTGKSFEQFF. In DNA, the CDR3 is TGTGCCAGCAGCGTGCGAGGGACAGGGAAATCATTTGAGCAGTTCTTC.